This T cell receptor beta chain was sequenced in a study of Ad26.COV2.S vaccination and SARS-CoV-2 variants. General observations from the study: From the TCR breadth and depth analyses, total T cell responses may have been underestimated. Spike-specific TCR breadth was greater after Ad26.COV2.S than placebo. Participants given vaccine showed non-spike TCR breadth similar to that of placebo recipients. CD8+ and CD4+ T cells specific for spike reportedly responded with substantial breadth after vaccination.

V lost 3 bases, J lost 2 bases, and 23 bases lay in between. The CDR3 runs to 18 residues. The germline V gene encodes CDR1 SNHLY and CDR2 FYNNEI. Sequencing used immunoSEQ multiplex PCR; TCRdb keeps in-frame clones, though not all of them. The table shows 300,000 to 400,000 clones, with about 91% occurring only once. Worth noting for this clone: The antigen remains undetermined.

Sequencing was performed on peripheral blood, taken after recovery from COVID-19. The chain combines TRBV2 with TRBJ2-7, with D hard to call. The receptor was isolated from a human donor who had recovered from COVID-19. The CDR3 DNA sequence: TGTGCCAGCAGTGACAGCCAGTGGGCTAGTGCCCGGACCTACGAGCAGTACTTC. Translating it yields CASSDSQWASARTYEQYF.